This TCR beta chain is from a study of blood T cell repertoires in COVID-19 (dated by TCRdb to about 2020). About the investigation overall: Collaborator samples came from the United States, Italy and Spain and covered acute and convalescent phases of COVID-19. Nearly every sample came with metadata listing a de-identified subject ID, COVID-19 status, age in years and sex. HLA class I and class II types, where available, came from metadata supplied by the sample provider rather than from assay-based typing. A freely available public database, intended as a resource for researchers studying the immune response to SARS-CoV-2, is where the repertoires were released. Samples came from the ongoing ImmuneRACE study (first 160 participants) plus 1,254 subjects from 6 global collaborators. Deeply sampled blood TCRbeta repertoires from subjects exposed to, actively infected with, or recovered from COVID-19 were included in the dataset. The material from the prospective study consisted of cDNA or gDNA derived from T cells, B-cell-depleted T cells, or PBMCs.

Comments on this clone: The antigen it recognizes is unknown. No qualities accompany the bases; no much larger clone lies one base away.

CDR1 is given as SEHNR and CDR2 as FQNEAQ, both from the germline V gene (reference sequence). V is reduced by 5 bases and J by 7 bases, leaving a spacing of 11 bases between them. Including the terminal cysteine and phenylalanine, the CDR3 comprises 12 residues. The read is trimmed to its CDR3 DNA, 36 bases read in frame from base 1. Whole blood was collected in K2EDTA tubes by collaborating institutions according to the institutions' own protocols. For TCRbeta analysis, collaborators shipped samples as frozen whole blood, isolated PBMCs, or DNA extracted from either of those sample types. Broad study findings and their caveats: The quantity of clinical and demographic metadata differed by source and by participant and was supplied without curation.

The immunoSEQ Assay, a bias-controlled multiplex PCR, was used to amplify TCRbeta CDR3 regions from genomic DNA. Concerning the study's data processing: Within the assay, amplification of reference gene primers was used to estimate how many nucleated cells each sample contained. Sequence reads were collapsed and filtered to measure the absolute abundance of every unique TCRbeta CDR3 rearrangement. For each sample, productive Simpson clonality was calculated by taking the square root of Simpson's diversity index across productive rearrangements. This immuneACCESS table, as held by TCRdb, lists in-frame sequences with V and J called but not all clones. Of the missing ones, under half trace to an unresolved V gene in checked studies; the others have no known cause. D and trimming were read from the DNA, whereas the V and J calls and clone size are those reported in that table. The sample includes 60,000 to 100,000 clones, with approximately 90% observed a single time. In total, the top ten clones hold over 4% of the sample.

The V gene is TRBV7-9 and the J gene is TRBJ1-1, and the D gene may be TRBD1, 5 bases matching. Material: peripheral blood. The origin of this receptor is a man aged 50 or older with active COVID-19. The sequence in DNA is TGTGCCAGCAGCATAAGACAGATTGAAGCTTTCTTT. This yields the protein CASSIRQIEAFF.